One and the same sample provided the 7 T cell receptor beta chains below, sequenced in a study of a mutant IDH1 vaccine in newly diagnosed glioma. Clones were read by immunoSEQ multiplex PCR, and TCRdb kept only the in-frame ones, dropping some. The sample holds tens of thousands of clones, about 91% seen once. The time point: baseline, week 1 (first vaccination visit). The treatment here: pre-vaccination baseline after standard-of-care therapy. Sequencing was performed on PBMCs, taken from a glioma patient treated with radiotherapy, temozolomide or both. These receptors all come from a man aged 45 to 65 with glioma.

Here the CDR3 reads CASSLGQTTGELFF. As DNA, the CDR3 is TGCGCCAGCAGCTTGGGACAGACTACCGGGGAGCTGTTTTTT. This chain joins TRBV5-1 and TRBJ2-2; maybe TRBD1 (5 bases). Germline loops: CDR1 SGHRS, CDR2 YFSETQ. Trimming removed 0 bases from V and 5 bases from J, with 8 bases in between. CDR3 size: 14 residues. Drawing the rest from reference TRBV5-1 and TRBJ2-2, the complete variable domain is KAGVTQTPRYLIKTRGQQVTLSCSPISGHRSVSWYQQTPGQGLQFLFEYFSETQRNKGNFPGRFSGRQFSNSRSEMNVSTLELGDSALYLCASSLGQTTGELFFGEGSRLTVL.

The V call is TRBV6-5, the J call TRBJ2-4, with 8 bases that match TRBD2. With V trimmed by 8 bases and J by 0 bases, 3 bases remained unmatched. This CDR3 has 14 amino acids. The V gene's germline CDR1 is MNHEY and CDR2 SVGAGI. The CDR3 coding sequence is TGTGCCAGCCGGGGGGGGGTAGCCAAAAACATTCAGTACTTC. It specifies CASRGGVAKNIQYF.

In its sample, this clone was seen a few times. The CDR3 DNA reads as TGTGCCAGCAGCCGGGACAGCTCCGAAAGTGGCTACACCTTC. Its translation: CASSRDSSESGYTF. This chain uses TRBV7-9 with TRBJ1-2; 7 bases fit TRBD1. Per the germline V gene, CDR1 is SEHNR and CDR2 is FQNEAQ (reference sequence). The CDR3 contains 14 residues. J gave up 7 bases and V 5 bases, and 10 bases lay outside the gene matches.

The V gene is TRBV19, the J gene TRBJ2-7; 8 bases are shared with TRBD1. CDR3 length equals 15 residues. After removal of 5 bases from V and 1 base from J, the junction contained 7 bases not matched to a gene. Germline V gives CDR1 LNHDA, CDR2 SQIVND (reference sequence). The CDR3 region is CASSLRDRRSYEQYF. The CDR3 DNA reads as TGTGCCAGTAGTCTCAGGGACAGGAGGTCCTACGAGCAGTACTTC.

This clone was picked up one time. V is TRBV5-1 and J is TRBJ1-4; D is unclear. The V and J ends lost 5 bases and 8 bases respectively, with 7 bases between them. Germline-derived CDR1 and CDR2 are SGHRS and YFSETQ. This CDR3 is built from 11 residues. The CDR3 bases are TGCGCCAGCAGACGTACCGAAAAACTGTTTTTT. Translated: CASRRTEKLFF.

V and J are TRBV27 and TRBJ2-7; TRBD1 matches at 10 bases. Unmatched junction bases numbered 3, after V lost 2 bases and J lost 5 bases. This CDR3 is built from 14 residues. Per the germline V gene, CDR1 is MNHEY and CDR2 is SMNVEV (reference sequence). CDR3 protein: CASSLDRGRNEQYF. The DNA of the CDR3 is TGTGCCAGCAGTTTAGACAGGGGGCGAAACGAGCAGTACTTC.

The chain is built from TRBV7-8 and TRBJ2-3; 7 nucleotides agree with TRBD1. The germline V gene encodes CDR1 SGHVS and CDR2 FQNEAQ. The trim removed 4 bases at V and 14 bases at J, leaving 15 bases unmatched. This CDR3 spans 14 amino acids. The CDR3 bases are TGTGCCAGCAGCTCAAAATTACCCGGGACAGAGACGTATTTT. It codes for CASSSKLPGTETYF.